The clone carrying this T cell receptor beta chain came up a few times. Its antigen is not known. The CDR3 is 14 amino acids. CDR1 and CDR2 (germline): SGHDN, FVKESK. V gave up 0 bases and J gave up 1 base, with 6 bases separating them. This entry is derived from a study of T cells after yellow fever vaccination. TCRdb reprocessed the 5' RACE reads via MiXCR and lists one record per CDR3 protein. The sample yields 450,000 to 650,000 distinct CDR3 sequences, 21% seen once. Notes on the study in general: The study found a weaker secondary response that peaked faster, day 5 versus 15.

The receptor was isolated from a man younger than 30 who received the YFV17D yellow fever vaccine. The V gene is TRBV14, the J gene TRBJ1-1; unclear D gene. This specimen was PBMCs, taken less than 25 days after the first yellow fever vaccination. CDR3 nucleotides: TGTGCCAGCAGCCAAGAGGCAGGGAACACTGAAGCTTTCTTT. Translated: CASSQEAGNTEAFF.